The entry that follows covers one T cell receptor beta chain sequence. Its target is unknown. The data stem from a study of Graves' ophthalmopathy and Graves' hyperthyroidism. Whole-study results and caveats: Appearing in blood as well were most expanded thyroid clonotypes above 0.001 frequency.

RNA transcripts were the source from which TCR beta CDR3 regions were amplified. Amplification began with first-round RT-PCR using HTBI primers, then second-round multiplex PCR was performed. Each CDR3 protein is one row after TCRdb ran MiXCR on the multiplex PCR reads. In the table there are hundreds of thousands of distinct CDR3 sequences, 22% of which are singletons. In germline, CDR1 is SGHRS, CDR2 YFSETQ. Unmatched junction bases numbered 6, after V lost 4 bases and J lost 1 base. The CDR3 is 16 amino acids. What was sequenced was peripheral blood. The sequence was obtained from a woman younger than 30 with stable Graves' hyperthyroidism. Some clones in this sample may be carry-over from other donors' samples. J is TRBJ1-5 and V is TRBV5-1, with 9 bases identical to TRBD1. The CDR3 region is CASSPGQGSSNQPQHF. The CDR3 DNA sequence: TGCGCCAGCAGCCCCGGACAGGGGTCGAGCAATCAGCCCCAGCATTTT.